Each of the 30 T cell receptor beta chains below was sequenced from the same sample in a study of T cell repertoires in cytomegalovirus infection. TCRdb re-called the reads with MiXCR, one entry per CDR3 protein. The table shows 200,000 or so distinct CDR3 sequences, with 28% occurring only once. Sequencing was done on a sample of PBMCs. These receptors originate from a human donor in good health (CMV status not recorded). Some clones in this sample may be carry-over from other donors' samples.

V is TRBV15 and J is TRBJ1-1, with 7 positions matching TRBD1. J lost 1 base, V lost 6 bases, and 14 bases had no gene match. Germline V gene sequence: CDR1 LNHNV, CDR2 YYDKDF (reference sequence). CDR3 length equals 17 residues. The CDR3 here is CATRRERGRGENTEAFF. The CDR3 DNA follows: TGTGCCACCAGGCGAGAAAGGGGGCGAGGAGAGAACACTGAAGCTTTCTTT.

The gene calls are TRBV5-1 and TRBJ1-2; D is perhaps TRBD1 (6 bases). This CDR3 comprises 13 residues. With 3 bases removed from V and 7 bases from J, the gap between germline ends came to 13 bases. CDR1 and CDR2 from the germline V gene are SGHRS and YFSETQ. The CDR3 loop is CASSWDKSCGYTF. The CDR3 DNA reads TGCGCCAGCAGCTGGGACAAGTCCTGTGGCTACACCTTC.

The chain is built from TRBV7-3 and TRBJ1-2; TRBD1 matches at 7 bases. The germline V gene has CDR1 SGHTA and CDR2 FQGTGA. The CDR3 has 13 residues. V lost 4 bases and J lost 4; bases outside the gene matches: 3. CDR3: CASSSGDSYGYTF. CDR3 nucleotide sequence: TGTGCCAGCAGCTCCGGGGACAGCTATGGCTACACCTTC.

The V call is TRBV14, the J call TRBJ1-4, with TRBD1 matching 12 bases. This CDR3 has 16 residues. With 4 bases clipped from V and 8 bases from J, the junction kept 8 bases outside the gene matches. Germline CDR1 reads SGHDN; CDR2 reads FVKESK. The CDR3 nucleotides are TGTGCCAGCAGCCCCTCAACCGGGACAGGGGGCGAAAAACTGTTTTTT. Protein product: CASSPSTGTGGEKLFF.

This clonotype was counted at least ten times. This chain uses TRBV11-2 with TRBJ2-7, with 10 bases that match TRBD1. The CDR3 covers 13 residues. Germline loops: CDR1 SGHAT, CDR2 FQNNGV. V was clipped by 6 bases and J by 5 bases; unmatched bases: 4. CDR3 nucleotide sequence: TGTGCCAGCAGGGCCGGGACAGGGGACGAGCAGTACTTC. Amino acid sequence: CASRAGTGDEQYF.

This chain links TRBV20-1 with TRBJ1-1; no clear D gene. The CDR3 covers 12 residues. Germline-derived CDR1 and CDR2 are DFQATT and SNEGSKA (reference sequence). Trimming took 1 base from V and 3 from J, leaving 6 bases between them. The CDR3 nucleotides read TGCAGTGCTAGAGTGATGGACACTGAAGCTTTCTTT. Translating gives CSARVMDTEAFF.

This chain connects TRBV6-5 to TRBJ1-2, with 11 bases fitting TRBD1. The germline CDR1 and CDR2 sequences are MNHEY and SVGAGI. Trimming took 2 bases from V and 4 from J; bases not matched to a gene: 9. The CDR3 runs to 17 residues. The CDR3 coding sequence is TGTGCCAGCAGTTACGGGTTGGGACAGGGGGGTGTCTATGGCTACACCTTC. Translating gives CASSYGLGQGGVYGYTF.

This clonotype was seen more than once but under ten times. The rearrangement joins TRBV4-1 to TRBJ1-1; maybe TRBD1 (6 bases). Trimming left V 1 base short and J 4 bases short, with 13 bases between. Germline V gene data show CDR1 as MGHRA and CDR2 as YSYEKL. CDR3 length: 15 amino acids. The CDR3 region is CASSQVGQGPTEAFF. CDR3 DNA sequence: TGCGCCAGCAGCCAAGTAGGTCAGGGGCCCACTGAAGCTTTCTTT.

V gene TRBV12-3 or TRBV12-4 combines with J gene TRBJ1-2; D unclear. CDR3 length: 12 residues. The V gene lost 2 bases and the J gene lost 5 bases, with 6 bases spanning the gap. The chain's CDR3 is CASSLPAYGYTF. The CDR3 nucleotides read TGTGCCAGCAGTTTACCGGCATATGGCTACACCTTC.

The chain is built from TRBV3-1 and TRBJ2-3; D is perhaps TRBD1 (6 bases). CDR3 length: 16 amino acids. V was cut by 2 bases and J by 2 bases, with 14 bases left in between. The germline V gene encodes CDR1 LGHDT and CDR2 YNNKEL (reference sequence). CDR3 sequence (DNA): TGTGCCAGCAGCCAACAATTCGGACAGCCCACAGATACGCAGTATTTT. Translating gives CASSQQFGQPTDTQYF.

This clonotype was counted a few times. CDR3 protein: CASTSLGGSNQPQHF. DNA of the CDR3: TGTGCCAGCACCTCCTTGGGGGGTAGCAATCAGCCCCAGCATTTT. The rearrangement links TRBV6-1 to TRBJ1-5; tentative D call: TRBD1 (5 bases). CDR3 length: 15 residues. Trimming cost V 7 bases and J 0 bases, with 13 bases left between them. Germline V lookup: CDR1 MNHNS, CDR2 SASEGT.

CDR3 region: CASSLDLGGNQPQHF. CDR3 nucleotides: TGTGCCAGCAGCTTAGATCTAGGTGGAAATCAGCCCCAGCATTTT. J is TRBJ1-5 and V is TRBV11-2; D is unclear. The CDR3 is 15 amino acids. Germline lookup yields CDR1 SGHAT and CDR2 FQNNGV. The V gene lost 0 bases and the J gene lost 4 bases, with 10 bases spanning the gap.

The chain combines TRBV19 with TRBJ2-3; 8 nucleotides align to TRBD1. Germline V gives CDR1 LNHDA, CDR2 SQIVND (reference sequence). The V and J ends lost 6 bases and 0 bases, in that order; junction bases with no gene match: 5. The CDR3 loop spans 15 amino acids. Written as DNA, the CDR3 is TGTGCCAGTAGCACCGGGACAGGTAGCACAGATACGCAGTATTTT. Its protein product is CASSTGTGSTDTQYF.

The CDR3 region has the DNA TGTGCCAGCAGCGAGACAGTAACCTCTGGGGCCAACGTCCTGACTTTC. Encoded protein: CASSETVTSGANVLTF. The V gene is TRBV7-9, the J gene TRBJ2-6, with D possibly matching TRBD1 (5 bases). The CDR3 has 16 amino acids. Germline loops: CDR1 SEHNR, CDR2 FQNEAQ (reference sequence). Trimming took off 5 bases at V and 0 bases at J, with 11 bases between the two ends.

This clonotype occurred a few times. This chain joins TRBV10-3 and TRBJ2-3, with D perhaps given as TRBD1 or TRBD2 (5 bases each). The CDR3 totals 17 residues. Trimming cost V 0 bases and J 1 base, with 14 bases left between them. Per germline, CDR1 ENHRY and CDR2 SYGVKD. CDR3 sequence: CAISESRGPSGTDTQYF. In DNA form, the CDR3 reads TGTGCCATCAGTGAGTCAAGGGGACCTTCGGGCACAGATACGCAGTATTTT.

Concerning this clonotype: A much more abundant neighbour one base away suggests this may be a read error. CDR3 nucleotides: TGTGCCAGCAGCTTATCCAAATCTTCACCCCTCCACTTT. Amino acids: CASSLSKSSPLHF. V and J are TRBV7-8 and TRBJ1-6; D uncertain. Looked up from germline, CDR1 is SGHVS and CDR2 is FQNEAQ. This CDR3 contains 13 residues. The germline V and J ends were trimmed by 2 bases and 9 bases, with 8 bases remaining between them.

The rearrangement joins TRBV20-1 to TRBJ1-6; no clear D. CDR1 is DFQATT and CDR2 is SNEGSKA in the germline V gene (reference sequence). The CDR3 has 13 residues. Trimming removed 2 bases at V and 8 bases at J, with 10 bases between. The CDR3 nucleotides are TGCAGTGCTAGATTTGGTGGGGATTCACCCCTCCACTTT. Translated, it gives CSARFGGDSPLHF.

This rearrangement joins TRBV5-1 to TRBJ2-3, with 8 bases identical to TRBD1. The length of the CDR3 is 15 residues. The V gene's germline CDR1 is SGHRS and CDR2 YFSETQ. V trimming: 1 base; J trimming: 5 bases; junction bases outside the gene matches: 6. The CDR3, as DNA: TGCGCCAGCAGCTTGCGGACAGGGTCCGAAGATACGCAGTATTTT. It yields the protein CASSLRTGSEDTQYF. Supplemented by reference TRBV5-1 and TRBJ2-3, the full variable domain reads KAGVTQTPRYLIKTRGQQVTLSCSPISGHRSVSWYQQTPGQGLQFLFEYFSETQRNKGNFPGRFSGRQFSNSRSEMNVSTLELGDSALYLCASSLRTGSEDTQYFGPGTRLTVL.

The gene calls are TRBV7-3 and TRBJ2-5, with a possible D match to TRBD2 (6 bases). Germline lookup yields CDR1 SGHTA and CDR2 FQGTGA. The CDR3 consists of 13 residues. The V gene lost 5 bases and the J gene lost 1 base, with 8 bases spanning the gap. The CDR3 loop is CASSAGPQETQYF. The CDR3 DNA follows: TGTGCCAGCAGCGCGGGACCCCAAGAGACCCAGTACTTC.

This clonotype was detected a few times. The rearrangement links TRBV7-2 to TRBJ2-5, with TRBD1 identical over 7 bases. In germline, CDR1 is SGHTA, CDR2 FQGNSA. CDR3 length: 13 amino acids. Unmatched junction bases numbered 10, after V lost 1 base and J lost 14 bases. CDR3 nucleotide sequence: TGTGCCAGCAGCTTAGTCACAAAGGGACAGCCCTACTTC. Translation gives CASSLVTKGQPYF.

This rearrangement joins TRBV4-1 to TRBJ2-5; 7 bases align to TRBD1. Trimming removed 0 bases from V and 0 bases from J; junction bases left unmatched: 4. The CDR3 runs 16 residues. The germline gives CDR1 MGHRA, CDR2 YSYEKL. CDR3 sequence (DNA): TGCGCCAGCAGCCAAGAAAGGACAGGCCACCAAGAGACCCAGTACTTC. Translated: CASSQERTGHQETQYF.

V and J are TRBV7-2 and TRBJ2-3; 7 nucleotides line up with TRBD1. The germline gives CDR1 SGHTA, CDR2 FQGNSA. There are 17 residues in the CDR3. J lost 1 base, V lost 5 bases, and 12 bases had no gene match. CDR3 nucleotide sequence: TGTGCCAGCAGCCCTACCGGACAGGCCCTCCGCACAGATACGCAGTATTTT. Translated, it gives CASSPTGQALRTDTQYF.

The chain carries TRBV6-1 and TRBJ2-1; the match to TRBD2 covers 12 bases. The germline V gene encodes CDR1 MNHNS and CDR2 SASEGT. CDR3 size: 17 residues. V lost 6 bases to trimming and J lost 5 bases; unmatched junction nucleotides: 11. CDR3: CASRPRTGTSGHNEQFF. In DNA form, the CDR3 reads TGTGCCAGCAGACCCAGAACCGGGACTAGCGGGCACAATGAGCAGTTCTTC.

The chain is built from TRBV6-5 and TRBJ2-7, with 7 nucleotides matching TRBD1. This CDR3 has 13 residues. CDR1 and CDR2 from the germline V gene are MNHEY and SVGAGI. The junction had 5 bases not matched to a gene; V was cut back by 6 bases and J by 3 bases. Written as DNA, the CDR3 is TGTGCCAGCAGAGGGACAGCCAACTACGAGCAGTACTTC. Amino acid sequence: CASRGTANYEQYF.

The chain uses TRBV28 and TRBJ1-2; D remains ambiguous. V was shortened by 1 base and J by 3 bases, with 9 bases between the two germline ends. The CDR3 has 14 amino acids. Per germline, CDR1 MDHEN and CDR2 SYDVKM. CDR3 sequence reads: CASSLFPVDYGYTF. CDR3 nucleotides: TGTGCCAGCAGTTTATTCCCAGTGGACTATGGCTACACCTTC.

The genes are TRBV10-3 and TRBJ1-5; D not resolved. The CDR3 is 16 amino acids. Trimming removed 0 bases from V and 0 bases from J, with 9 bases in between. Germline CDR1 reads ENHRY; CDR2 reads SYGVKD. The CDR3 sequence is CAISESGVYSNQPQHF. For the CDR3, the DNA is TGTGCCATCAGTGAGTCTGGGGTTTATAGCAATCAGCCCCAGCATTTT.

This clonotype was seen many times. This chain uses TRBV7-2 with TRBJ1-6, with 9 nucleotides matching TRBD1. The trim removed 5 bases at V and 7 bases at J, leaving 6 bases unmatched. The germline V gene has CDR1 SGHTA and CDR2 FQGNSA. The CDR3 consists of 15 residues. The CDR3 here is CASSTSTGGNSPLHF. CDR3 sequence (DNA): TGTGCCAGCAGCACGTCAACAGGGGGCAATTCACCCCTCCACTTT.

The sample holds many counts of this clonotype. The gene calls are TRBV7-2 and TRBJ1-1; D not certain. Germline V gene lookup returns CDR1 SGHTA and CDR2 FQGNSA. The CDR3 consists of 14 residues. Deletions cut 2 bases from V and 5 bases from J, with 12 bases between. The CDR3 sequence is CASSLSGMSTEAFF. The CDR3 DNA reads TGTGCCAGCAGCTTATCCGGGATGTCGACTGAAGCTTTCTTT. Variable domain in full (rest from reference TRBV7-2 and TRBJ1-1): GAGVSQSPSNKVTEKGKDVELRCDPISGHTALYWYRQSLGQGLEFLIYFQGNSAPDKSGLPSDRFSAERTGGSVSTLTIQRTQQEDSAVYLCASSLSGMSTEAFFGQGTRLTVV.

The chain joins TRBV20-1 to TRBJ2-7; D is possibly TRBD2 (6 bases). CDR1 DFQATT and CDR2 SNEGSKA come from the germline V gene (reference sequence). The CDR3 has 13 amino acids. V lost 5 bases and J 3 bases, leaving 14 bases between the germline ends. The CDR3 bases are TGCAGTGCTGGCGGGGCAATTGACTACGAGCAGTACTTC. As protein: CSAGGAIDYEQYF.

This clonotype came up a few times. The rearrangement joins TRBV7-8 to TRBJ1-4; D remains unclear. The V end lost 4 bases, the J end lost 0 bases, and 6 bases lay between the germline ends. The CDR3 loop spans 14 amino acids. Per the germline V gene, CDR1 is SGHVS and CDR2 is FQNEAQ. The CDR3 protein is CASSSKATNEKLFF. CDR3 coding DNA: TGTGCCAGCAGCTCCAAAGCAACTAATGAAAAACTGTTTTTT.